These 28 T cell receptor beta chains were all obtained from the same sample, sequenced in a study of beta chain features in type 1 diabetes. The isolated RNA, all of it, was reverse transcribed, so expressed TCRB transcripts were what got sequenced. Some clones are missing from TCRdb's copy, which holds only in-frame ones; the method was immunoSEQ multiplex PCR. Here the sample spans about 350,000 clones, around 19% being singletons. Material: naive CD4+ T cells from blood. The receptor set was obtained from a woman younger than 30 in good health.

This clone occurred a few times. The CDR3 sequence: CASSVGISGNYGYTF. Here the CDR3 DNA reads TGTGCCAGCAGCGTAGGTATATCGGGTAACTATGGCTACACCTTC. This rearrangement joins TRBV9 to TRBJ1-2; D uncertain. V lost 0 bases, J lost 1 base, and 10 bases lay in between. The CDR3 runs 15 residues. Per germline, CDR1 SGDLS and CDR2 YYNGEE.

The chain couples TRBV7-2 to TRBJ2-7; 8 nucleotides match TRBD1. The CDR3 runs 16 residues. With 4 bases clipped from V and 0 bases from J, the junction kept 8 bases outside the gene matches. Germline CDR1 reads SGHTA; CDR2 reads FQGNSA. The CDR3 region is CASSYPGTGFSYEQYF. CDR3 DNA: TGTGCCAGCAGCTATCCCGGGACAGGCTTCTCCTACGAGCAGTACTTC.

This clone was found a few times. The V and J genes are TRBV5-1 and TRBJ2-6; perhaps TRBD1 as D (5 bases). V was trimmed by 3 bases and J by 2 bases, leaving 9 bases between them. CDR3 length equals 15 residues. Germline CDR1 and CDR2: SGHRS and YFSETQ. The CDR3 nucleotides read TGCGCCAGCAGCTCGACAGTAACTGGGGCCAACGTCCTGACTTTC. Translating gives CASSSTVTGANVLTF.

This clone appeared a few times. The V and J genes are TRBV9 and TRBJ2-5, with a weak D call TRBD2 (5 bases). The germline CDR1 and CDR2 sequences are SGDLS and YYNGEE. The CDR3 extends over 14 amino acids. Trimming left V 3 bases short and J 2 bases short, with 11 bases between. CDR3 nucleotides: TGTGCCAGCAGCGCTCAAGGGAGTCAAGAGACCCAGTACTTC. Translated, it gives CASSAQGSQETQYF.

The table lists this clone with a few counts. The CDR3 region has the DNA TGTGCCAGCAGCTCCCGGACAGGGGGTGAAGCTTTCTTT. It yields the protein CASSSRTGGEAFF. The chain couples TRBV7-8 to TRBJ1-1; 10 positions agree with TRBD1. The CDR3 spans 13 residues. The V and J ends lost 4 bases and 7 bases, in that order; junction bases with no gene match: 3. The germline V gene encodes CDR1 SGHVS and CDR2 FQNEAQ.

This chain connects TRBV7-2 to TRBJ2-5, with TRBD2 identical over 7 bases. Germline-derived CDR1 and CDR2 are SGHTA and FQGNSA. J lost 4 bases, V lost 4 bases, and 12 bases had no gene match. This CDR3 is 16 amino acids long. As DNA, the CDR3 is TGTGCCAGCAGCTCAAGGGGCGGCGGGAGCCGAGAGACCCAGTACTTC. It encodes CASSSRGGGSRETQYF.

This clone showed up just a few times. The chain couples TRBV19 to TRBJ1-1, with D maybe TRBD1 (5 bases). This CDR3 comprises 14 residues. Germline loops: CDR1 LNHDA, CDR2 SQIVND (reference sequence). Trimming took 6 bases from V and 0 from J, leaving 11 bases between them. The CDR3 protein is CASRATVMNTEAFF. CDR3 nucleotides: TGTGCCAGTAGAGCGACAGTAATGAACACTGAAGCTTTCTTT.

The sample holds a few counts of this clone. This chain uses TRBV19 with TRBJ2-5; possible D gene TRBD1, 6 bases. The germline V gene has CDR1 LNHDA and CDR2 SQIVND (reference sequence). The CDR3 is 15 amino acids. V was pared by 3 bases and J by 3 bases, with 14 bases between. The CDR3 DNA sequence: TGTGCCAGTAGTATTTCTTCGGCAGGGGAAGAGACCCAGTACTTC. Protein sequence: CASSISSAGEETQYF.

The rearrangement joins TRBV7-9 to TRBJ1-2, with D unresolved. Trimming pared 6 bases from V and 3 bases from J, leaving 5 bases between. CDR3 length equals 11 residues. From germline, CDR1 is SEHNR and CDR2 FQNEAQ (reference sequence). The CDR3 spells CASSLDYGYTF. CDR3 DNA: TGTGCCAGCAGTCTCGACTATGGCTACACCTTC.

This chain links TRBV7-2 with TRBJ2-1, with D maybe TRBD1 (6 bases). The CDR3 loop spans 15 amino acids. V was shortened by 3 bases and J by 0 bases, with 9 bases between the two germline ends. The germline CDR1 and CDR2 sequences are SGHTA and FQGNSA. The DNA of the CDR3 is TGTGCCAGCAGCTTCGACAGGAGCTCCTACAATGAGCAGTTCTTC. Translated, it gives CASSFDRSSYNEQFF.

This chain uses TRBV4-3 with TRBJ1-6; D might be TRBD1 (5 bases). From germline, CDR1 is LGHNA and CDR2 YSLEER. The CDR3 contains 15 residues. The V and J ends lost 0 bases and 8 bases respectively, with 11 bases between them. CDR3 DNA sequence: TGCGCCAGCAGCCAAGATTCGGGAGGGGATTCACCCCTCCACTTT. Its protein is CASSQDSGGDSPLHF.

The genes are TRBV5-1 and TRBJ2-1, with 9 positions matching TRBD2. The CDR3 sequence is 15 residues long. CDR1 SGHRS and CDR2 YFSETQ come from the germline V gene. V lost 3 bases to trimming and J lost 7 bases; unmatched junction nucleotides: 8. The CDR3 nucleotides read TGCGCCAGCAGCTCGATAGCGGGGGTCATAAATGAGCAGTTCTTC. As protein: CASSSIAGVINEQFF.

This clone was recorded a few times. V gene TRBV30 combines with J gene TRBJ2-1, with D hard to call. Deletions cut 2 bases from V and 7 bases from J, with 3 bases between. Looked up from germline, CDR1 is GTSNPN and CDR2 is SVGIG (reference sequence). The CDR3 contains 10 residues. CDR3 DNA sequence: TGTGCCTGGAGTCATAATGAGCAGTTCTTC. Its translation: CAWSHNEQFF.

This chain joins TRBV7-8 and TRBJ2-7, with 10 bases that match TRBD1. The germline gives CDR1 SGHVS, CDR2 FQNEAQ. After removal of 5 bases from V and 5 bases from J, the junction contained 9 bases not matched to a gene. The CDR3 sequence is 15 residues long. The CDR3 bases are TGTGCCAGCAGCAGACCGGGACAGGGGAACCACGAGCAGTACTTC. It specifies CASSRPGQGNHEQYF.

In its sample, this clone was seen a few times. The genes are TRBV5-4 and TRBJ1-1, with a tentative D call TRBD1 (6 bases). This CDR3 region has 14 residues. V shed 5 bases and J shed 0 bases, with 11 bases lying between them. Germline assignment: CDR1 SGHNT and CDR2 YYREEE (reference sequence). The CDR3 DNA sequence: TGTGCCAGCAGAAGCACAGGGATGAACACTGAAGCTTTCTTT. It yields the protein CASRSTGMNTEAFF. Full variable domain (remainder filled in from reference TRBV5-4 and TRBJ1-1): ETGVTQSPTHLIKTRGQQVTLRCSSQSGHNTVSWYQQALGQGPQFIFQYYREEENGRGNFPPRFSGLQFPNYSSELNVNALELDDSALYLCASRSTGMNTEAFFGQGTRLTVV.

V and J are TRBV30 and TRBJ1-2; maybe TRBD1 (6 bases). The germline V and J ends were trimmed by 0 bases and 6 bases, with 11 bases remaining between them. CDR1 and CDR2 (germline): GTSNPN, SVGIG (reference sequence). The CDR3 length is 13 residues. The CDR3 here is CAWSVQGYNGYTF. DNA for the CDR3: TGTGCCTGGAGTGTACAGGGATATAATGGCTACACCTTC.

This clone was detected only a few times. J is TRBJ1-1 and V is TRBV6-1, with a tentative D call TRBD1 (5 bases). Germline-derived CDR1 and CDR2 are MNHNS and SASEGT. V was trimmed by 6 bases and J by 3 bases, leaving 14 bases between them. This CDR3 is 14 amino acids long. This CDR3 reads CASRNLLGDTEAFF. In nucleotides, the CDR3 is TGTGCCAGCAGAAACCTCCTAGGGGACACTGAAGCTTTCTTT.

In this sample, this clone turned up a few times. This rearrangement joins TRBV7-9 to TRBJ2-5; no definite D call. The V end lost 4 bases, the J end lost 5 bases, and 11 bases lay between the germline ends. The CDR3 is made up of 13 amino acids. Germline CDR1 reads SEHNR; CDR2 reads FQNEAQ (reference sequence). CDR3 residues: CASSSSAEETQYF. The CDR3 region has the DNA TGTGCCAGCAGCTCATCTGCCGAGGAGACCCAGTACTTC.

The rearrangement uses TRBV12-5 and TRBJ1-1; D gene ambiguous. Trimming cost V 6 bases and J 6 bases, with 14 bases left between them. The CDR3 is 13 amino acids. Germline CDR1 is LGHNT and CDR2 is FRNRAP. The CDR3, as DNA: TGTGCTAGTGGCACCGACTCGAGGGCTGAAGCTTTCTTT. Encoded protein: CASGTDSRAEAFF.

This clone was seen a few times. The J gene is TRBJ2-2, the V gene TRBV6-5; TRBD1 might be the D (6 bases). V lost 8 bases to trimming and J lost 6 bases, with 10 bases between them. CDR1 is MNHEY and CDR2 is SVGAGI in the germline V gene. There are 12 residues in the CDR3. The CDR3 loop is CASEQGSGELFF. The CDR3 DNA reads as TGTGCCAGCGAACAGGGTTCCGGGGAGCTGTTTTTT.

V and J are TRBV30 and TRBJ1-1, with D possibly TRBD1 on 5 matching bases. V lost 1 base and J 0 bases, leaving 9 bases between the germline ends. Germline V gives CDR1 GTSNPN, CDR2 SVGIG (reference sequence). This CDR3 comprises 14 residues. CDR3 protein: CAWSADILNTEAFF. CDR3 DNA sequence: TGTGCCTGGAGTGCGGACATTTTGAACACTGAAGCTTTCTTT.

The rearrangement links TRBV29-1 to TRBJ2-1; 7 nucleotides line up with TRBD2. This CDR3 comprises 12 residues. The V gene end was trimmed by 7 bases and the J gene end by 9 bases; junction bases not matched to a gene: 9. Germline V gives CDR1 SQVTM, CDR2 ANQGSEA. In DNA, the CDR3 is TGCAGCGCCGGACTAGTTGGGGCTGAGCAGTTCTTC. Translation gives CSAGLVGAEQFF.

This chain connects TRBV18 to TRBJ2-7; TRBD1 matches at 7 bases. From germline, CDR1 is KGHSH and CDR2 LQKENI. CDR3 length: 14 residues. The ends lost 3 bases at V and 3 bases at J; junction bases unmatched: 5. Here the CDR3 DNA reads TGTGCCAGCTCACCCGACAGGGACCACTACGAGCAGTACTTC. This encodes CASSPDRDHYEQYF.

CDR3 DNA: TGTGCCAGCAGCTCAGGGACAGGGGAAGAAAAACTGTTTTTT. It codes for CASSSGTGEEKLFF. V usage is TRBV5-4 and J usage is TRBJ1-4, with 10 bases fitting TRBD1. The J segment lost 8 bases and the V segment lost 3 bases, leaving 4 bases of the junction unmatched. The CDR3 sequence is 14 residues long. Germline CDR1 SGHNT, CDR2 YYREEE (reference sequence).

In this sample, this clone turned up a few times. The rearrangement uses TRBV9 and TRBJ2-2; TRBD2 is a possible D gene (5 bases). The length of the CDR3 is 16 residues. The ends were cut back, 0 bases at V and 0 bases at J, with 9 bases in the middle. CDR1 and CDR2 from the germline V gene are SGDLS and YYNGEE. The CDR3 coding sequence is TGTGCCAGCAGCGTAGTAGCGACTGCGAACACCGGGGAGCTGTTTTTT. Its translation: CASSVVATANTGELFF.

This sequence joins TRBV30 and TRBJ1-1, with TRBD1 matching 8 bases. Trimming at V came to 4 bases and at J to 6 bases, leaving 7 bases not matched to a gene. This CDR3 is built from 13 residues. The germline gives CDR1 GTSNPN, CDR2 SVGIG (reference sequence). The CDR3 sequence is CAWTEDRAPEAFF. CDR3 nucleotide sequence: TGTGCCTGGACCGAGGACAGGGCCCCTGAAGCTTTCTTT.

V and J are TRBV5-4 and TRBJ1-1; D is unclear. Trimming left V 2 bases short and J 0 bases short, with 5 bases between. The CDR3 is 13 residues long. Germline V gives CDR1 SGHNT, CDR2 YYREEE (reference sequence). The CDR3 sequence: CASSFPMNTEAFF. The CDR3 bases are TGTGCCAGCAGCTTCCCCATGAACACTGAAGCTTTCTTT.

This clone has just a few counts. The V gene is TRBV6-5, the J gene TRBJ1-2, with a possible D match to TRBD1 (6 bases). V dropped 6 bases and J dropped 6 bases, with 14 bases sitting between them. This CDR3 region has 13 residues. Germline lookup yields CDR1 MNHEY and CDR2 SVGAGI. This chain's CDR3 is CASRQRDTHGYTF. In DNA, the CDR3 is TGTGCCAGCAGGCAACGGGACACCCATGGCTACACCTTC.